The 19 T cell receptor beta chains in this list originate from one sample, sequenced in a study of cytomegalovirus exposure and HLA in healthy donors. The method was immunoSEQ multiplex PCR; TCRdb's version includes in-frame clones alone and lacks a portion of them. In the table there are about 160,000 clones, 89% of which are singletons. The source material was PBMCs. The source of these receptors is a woman aged 18-29 years in good health and CMV-seropositive.

The chain combines TRBV18 with TRBJ1-2, with 8 bases fitting TRBD1. The germline gives CDR1 KGHSH, CDR2 LQKENI. Trimming removed 3 bases from V and 3 bases from J; junction bases left unmatched: 6. The CDR3 has 15 amino acids. The CDR3 here is CASSPVTGGDYGYTF. The CDR3 nucleotides are TGTGCCAGCTCACCGGTTACAGGGGGGGACTATGGCTACACCTTC.

The chain is built from TRBV7-3 and TRBJ1-1; 8 bases align to TRBD1. Trimming removed 2 bases from V and 0 bases from J; junction bases left unmatched: 5. CDR1 is SGHTA and CDR2 is FQGTGA in the germline V gene. The CDR3 extends over 16 amino acids. The DNA of the CDR3 is TGTGCCAGCAGCTTACAGGGGGCCGGACTGAACACTGAAGCTTTCTTT. Protein product: CASSLQGAGLNTEAFF.

The rearrangement uses TRBV15 and TRBJ2-1; weak D call: TRBD2 (6 bases). Germline lookup yields CDR1 LNHNV and CDR2 YYDKDF (reference sequence). CDR3 length: 15 amino acids. V lost 1 base, J lost 3 bases, and 10 bases lay in between. This CDR3 reads CATSRAGVLYNEQFF. The CDR3 nucleotides read TGTGCCACCAGCAGAGCGGGAGTTCTCTACAATGAGCAGTTCTTC.

The rearrangement uses TRBV9 and TRBJ2-3; TRBD2 agrees at 9 bases. The CDR3 length is 16 residues. The V gene's germline CDR1 is SGDLS and CDR2 YYNGEE. V trimming: 1 base; J trimming: 2 bases; junction bases outside the gene matches: 5. The CDR3 loop reads CASSVTLAGTTDTQYF. Here the CDR3 DNA reads TGTGCCAGCAGCGTAACACTAGCGGGTACCACAGATACGCAGTATTTT.

V and J are TRBV7-9 and TRBJ2-7, with D maybe TRBD1 (5 bases). V was clipped by 5 bases and J by 2 bases, with 10 bases between them. CDR1 and CDR2 (germline): SEHNR, FQNEAQ (reference sequence). The CDR3 length is 13 residues. This CDR3 reads CASSRPDTYEQYF. The CDR3 DNA reads as TGTGCCAGCAGCCGTCCGGACACCTACGAGCAGTACTTC.

The J gene is TRBJ1-3, the V gene TRBV7-2; D possibly corresponds to TRBD1 (5 bases). CDR1 and CDR2 (germline): SGHTA, FQGNSA. Trimming left V 5 bases short and J 3 bases short, with 11 bases between. The CDR3 loop spans 14 amino acids. The CDR3 nucleotides are TGTGCCAGCAGCGCGGGACCGCGTGGAAACACCATATATTTT. It is translated as CASSAGPRGNTIYF.

This chain uses TRBV27 with TRBJ2-1; 12 nucleotides align to TRBD2. The CDR3 length is 17 residues. Germline V CDR1 and CDR2: MNHEY, SMNVEV (reference sequence). The V segment lost 6 bases and the J segment 7 bases; nucleotides outside the gene matches: 13. The CDR3: CASSRSPTSGSLNEQFF. In nucleotides, the CDR3 is TGTGCCAGCAGCCGAAGTCCGACTAGCGGGAGCTTGAATGAGCAGTTCTTC.

Comment on this clone: The junction departs from germline at one end; a sequencing error may be responsible. The chain uses TRBV2 and TRBJ2-1; 8 bases are a match to TRBD2. The length of the CDR3 is 16 residues. Germline lookup yields CDR1 SNHLY and CDR2 FYNNEI. CDR3 in amino acids: CASSGGAGVPYYEQFF. The CDR3 DNA sequence: TGTGCCAGCAGTGGTGGAGCGGGAGTTCCCTACTATGAGCAGTTCTTC.

This clone was detected only once. CDR3 sequence: CASSHAGLNDNEQFF. CDR3 in DNA: TGCGCCAGCAGTCATGCTGGGCTTAATGACAATGAGCAGTTCTTC. The V and J genes are TRBV23-1 and TRBJ2-1, with no clear D. TRBV23-1 is identified as an open reading frame with a role that is uncertain. This CDR3 region has 15 residues. V was trimmed by 3 bases and J by 5 bases, leaving 14 bases between them.

The chain joins TRBV27 to TRBJ2-1, with TRBD2 matching 10 bases. This CDR3 is 17 amino acids long. Germline CDR1 MNHEY, CDR2 SMNVEV (reference sequence). J lost 8 bases, V lost 5 bases, and 15 bases had no gene match. The chain's CDR3 is CASSVYRSAGGSYEQFF. In DNA, the CDR3 is TGTGCCAGCAGTGTCTACCGATCAGCGGGAGGGTCCTATGAGCAGTTCTTC.

The chain uses TRBV7-2 and TRBJ2-1; weak D call: TRBD2 (6 bases). Trimming cost V 3 bases and J 7 bases, with 7 bases left between them. The CDR3 is made up of 12 amino acids. CDR1 is SGHTA and CDR2 is FQGNSA in the germline V gene. The CDR3, as DNA: TGTGCCAGCAGCTTGAGCGGGAATGAGCAGTTCTTC. It translates to CASSLSGNEQFF.

This chain uses TRBV15 with TRBJ2-3; TRBD2 matches 13 bases. V was pared by 5 bases and J by 2 bases, with 7 bases of the junction left unmatched. CDR1 is LNHNV and CDR2 is YYDKDF in the germline V gene (reference sequence). CDR3 length: 17 amino acids. The CDR3 here is CATSSTLAGGPTDTQYF. The CDR3 bases are TGTGCCACCAGCTCGACACTAGCGGGAGGGCCCACAGATACGCAGTATTTT.

Worth noting for this clone: The same CDR3 is also encoded by other DNA sequences in this sample. The V gene is TRBV28, the J gene TRBJ1-1; weak D call: TRBD1 (6 bases). The germline CDR1 and CDR2 sequences are MDHEN and SYDVKM. The CDR3 contains 12 residues. With 5 bases removed from V and 4 bases from J, the gap between germline ends came to 8 bases. This chain's CDR3 is CASSPQGTEAFF. DNA for the CDR3: TGTGCCAGCAGTCCACAGGGCACTGAAGCTTTCTTT.

The chain combines TRBV7-2 with TRBJ2-7, with TRBD2 matching over 9 bases. CDR1 and CDR2 (germline): SGHTA, FQGNSA. CDR3 length: 17 amino acids. Trimming took 0 bases from V and 5 from J; bases not matched to a gene: 11. CDR3 coding DNA: TGTGCCAGCAGCTTAGCGCTCTTGGCGGGAGGGCCAAACGAGCAGTACTTC. Protein: CASSLALLAGGPNEQYF.

The gene calls are TRBV4-2 and TRBJ1-1; 7 nucleotides match TRBD1. Germline-derived CDR1 and CDR2 are LGHNA and YNFKEQ. V shed 4 bases, J shed 0 bases, and the junction held 5 bases outside the gene matches. The CDR3 has 15 amino acids. Here the CDR3 reads CASSRPGQLNTEAFF. CDR3 coding DNA: TGTGCCAGCAGCCGCCCGGGACAGTTGAACACTGAAGCTTTCTTT.

The chain uses TRBV6-5 and TRBJ2-1, with a weak D call TRBD2 (6 bases). The CDR3 is 12 residues long. CDR1 is MNHEY and CDR2 is SVGAGI in the germline V gene. The V and J ends lost 11 bases and 7 bases respectively, with 15 bases between them. The CDR3 coding sequence is TGTGCCGTCCATCGGGAGCCTAATGAGCAGTTCTTC. Encoded protein: CAVHREPNEQFF.

This chain connects TRBV11-1 to TRBJ1-2, with TRBD1 identical over 9 bases. The V gene's germline CDR1 is SGHAT and CDR2 FQDESV (reference sequence). There are 13 residues in the CDR3. The trim removed 4 bases at V and 4 bases at J, leaving 1 base unmatched. CDR3 region: CASSSGQGYGYTF. The CDR3 DNA reads as TGTGCCAGCAGCTCGGGACAGGGCTATGGCTACACCTTC.

The gene calls are TRBV29-1 and TRBJ2-7; 8 bases are shared with TRBD1. The CDR3 contains 14 residues. CDR1 is SQVTM, CDR2 ANQGSEA, per germline. V dropped 6 bases and J dropped 2; count of bases not matched to a gene: 9. The CDR3 here is CSVARTGSAYEQYF. In nucleotides, the CDR3 is TGCAGCGTAGCCAGGACAGGGTCTGCCTACGAGCAGTACTTC.

V and J are TRBV11-3 and TRBJ2-3, with D possibly TRBD2 on 5 matching bases. The germline gives CDR1 SGHNT, CDR2 YENEEA. Trimming removed 1 base at V and 2 bases at J, with 10 bases between. The CDR3 spans 15 residues. CDR3 coding DNA: TGTGCCAGCAGCTTAGGGAGGCTACCCACAGATACGCAGTATTTT. Translating gives CASSLGRLPTDTQYF.